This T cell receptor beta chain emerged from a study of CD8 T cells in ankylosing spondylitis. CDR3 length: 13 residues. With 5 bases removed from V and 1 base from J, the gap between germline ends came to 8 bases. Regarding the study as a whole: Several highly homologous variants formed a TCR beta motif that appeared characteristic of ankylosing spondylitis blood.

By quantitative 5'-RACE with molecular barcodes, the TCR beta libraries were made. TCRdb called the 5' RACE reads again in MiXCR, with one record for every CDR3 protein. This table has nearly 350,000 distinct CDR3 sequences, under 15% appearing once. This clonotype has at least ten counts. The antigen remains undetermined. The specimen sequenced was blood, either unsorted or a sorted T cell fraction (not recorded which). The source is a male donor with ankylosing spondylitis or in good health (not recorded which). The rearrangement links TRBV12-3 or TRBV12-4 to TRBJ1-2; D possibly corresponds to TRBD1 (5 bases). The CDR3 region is CASSPDINYGYTF. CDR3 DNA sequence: TGTGCCAGCAGTCCGGACATTAACTATGGCTACACCTTC.